The clone carrying this TCR beta chain was seen a handful of times. The second PCR ran roughly 6 to 11 cycles with a sample-barcoded 5' primer and J-beta primers. Each cDNA molecule received a tag from a template-switch adaptor that had 12 random nucleotides. TCRdb recomputed calls from the 5' RACE reads with MiXCR, one row per CDR3 protein. The sample includes over 1,500,000 distinct CDR3 sequences, around half of them seen just once. The CDR3 loop spans 12 amino acids. Per the germline V gene, CDR1 is MDHEN and CDR2 is SYDVKM. Donors were systemically healthy Caucasian individuals from Russia aged roughly 6 to 95 years. This record comes from a study of blood T cells in healthy people across ages.

The clonotype comes from a woman aged 40 to 49 in good health. The sequencing sample was made of blood. This rearrangement joins TRBV28 to TRBJ2-4; a weak D match, TRBD1 (7 bases). The J call may be wrong; the DNA end is better matched by TRBJ2-7. The CDR3 nucleotides read TGTGCCAGCCAGGGGGGCCTCTACGAGCAGTACTTC. This codes for CASQGGLYEQYF.